These 32 T cell receptor beta chains share one sample of origin, sequenced in a study of blood T cell repertoires in COVID-19. Here immunoSEQ multiplex PCR was the method, and the copy in TCRdb shows in-frame clones only, minus some. The table shows about 180,000 clones, with more than 70% occurring only once. Sample: PBMCs or T cells enriched from blood (not recorded which). These receptor sequences come from a man in his forties who had recovered from COVID-19.

The chain recombines TRBV28 with TRBJ2-7, with TRBD2 as a possible D gene (6 bases). The CDR3 is 14 amino acids. The germline CDR1 and CDR2 sequences are MDHEN and SYDVKM. The V end was cut by 1 base, the J end by 2 bases, with 9 bases between. The CDR3 loop reads CASSLSGRTYEQYF. The DNA for the CDR3 is TGTGCCAGCAGTTTATCCGGGAGAACCTACGAGCAGTACTTC.

This rearrangement joins TRBV30 to TRBJ1-5; D is uncertain. V lost 3 bases to trimming and J lost 7 bases, with 10 bases between them. This CDR3 spans 12 amino acids. The germline V gene has CDR1 GTSNPN and CDR2 SVGIG (reference sequence). DNA for the CDR3: TGTGCCTGGAGCTTGACTGGGCAGCCCCAGCATTTT. It encodes CAWSLTGQPQHF.

V and J are TRBV7-2 and TRBJ1-6; maybe TRBD1 (6 bases). Trimming shortened V by 3 bases and J by 2 bases, and 11 bases separated the two germline ends. The germline gives CDR1 SGHTA, CDR2 FQGNSA. The CDR3 covers 16 residues. The CDR3 DNA is TGTGCCAGCAGCTTTACAGGGAGCACCTATAATTCACCCCTCCACTTT. It codes for CASSFTGSTYNSPLHF.

The table lists this clone with a count of one. The V gene is TRBV5-5, the J gene TRBJ1-1; tentatively, D is TRBD1 (6 bases). Germline loops: CDR1 SGHKS, CDR2 YYEKEE (reference sequence). The length of the CDR3 is 16 residues. Trimming removed 0 bases at V and 0 bases at J, with 12 bases between. The CDR3: CASSLVSGTLNTEAFF. CDR3 DNA: TGTGCCAGCAGCTTGGTGAGCGGGACACTGAACACTGAAGCTTTCTTT.

The chain carries TRBV4-2 and TRBJ2-3; TRBD2 matches 8 bases. Germline V CDR1 and CDR2: LGHNA, YNFKEQ. This CDR3 contains 17 residues. Trimming took 0 bases from V and 5 from J; bases not matched to a gene: 10. Written as DNA, the CDR3 is TGTGCCAGCAGCCAAGATAGAACGGGGGGGCCCGGAGATACGCAGTATTTT. This translates into CASSQDRTGGPGDTQYF.

V usage is TRBV24-1 and J usage is TRBJ2-1, with 7 bases that match TRBD1. J was trimmed by 15 bases and V by 4 bases; bases with no gene match: 11. The CDR3 extends over 13 amino acids. Germline CDR1 and CDR2: KGHDR and SFDVKD. CDR3 residues: CATSDRGTAETFF. In DNA form, the CDR3 reads TGTGCCACCAGTGACCGTGGGACAGCTGAAACGTTCTTC.

The CDR3 sequence is CASSIQGRYGYTF. The DNA of the CDR3 is TGTGCCAGCAGTATACAGGGTCGGTATGGCTACACCTTC. V and J are TRBV12-3 or TRBV12-4 and TRBJ1-2; D is perhaps TRBD1 (6 bases). CDR3 length: 13 residues. The V and J ends lost 5 bases and 5 bases respectively, with 12 bases between them.

This chain joins TRBV2 and TRBJ1-4, with 8 nucleotides matching TRBD1. The junction had 6 bases not matched to a gene; V was cut back by 1 base and J by 8 bases. The CDR3 contains 15 residues. In germline, CDR1 is SNHLY, CDR2 FYNNEI. CDR3 DNA sequence: TGTGCCAGCAGTGAAGGCGGGACAGGAGGGGAAAAACTGTTTTTT. Protein sequence: CASSEGGTGGEKLFF.

The rearrangement links TRBV11-2 to TRBJ2-7, with 7 bases that match TRBD1. CDR1 and CDR2 (germline): SGHAT, FQNNGV. The CDR3 loop spans 15 amino acids. Trimming took 5 bases from V and 1 from J; bases not matched to a gene: 8. The CDR3 sequence: CASSPYGQASYEQYF. CDR3 nucleotide sequence: TGTGCCAGCAGCCCGTACGGACAGGCTTCCTACGAGCAGTACTTC.

The V gene is TRBV5-1, the J gene TRBJ2-5; 7 positions match TRBD1. After removal of 4 bases from V and 5 bases from J, the junction contained 8 bases not matched to a gene. The CDR3 consists of 14 residues. Germline V lookup: CDR1 SGHRS, CDR2 YFSETQ. DNA of the CDR3: TGCGCCAGCAGCCAGGGACAGTTGGGGGAGACCCAGTACTTC. It yields the protein CASSQGQLGETQYF.

CDR3: CASTGGGLALEQFF. CDR3 nucleotides: TGTGCCAGCACCGGAGGGGGACTAGCACTTGAGCAGTTCTTC. The chain has TRBV11-1 and TRBJ2-1; 9 bases line up with TRBD2. Unmatched junction bases numbered 10, after V lost 7 bases and J lost 9 bases. The CDR3 consists of 14 residues. Germline V gives CDR1 SGHAT, CDR2 FQDESV (reference sequence).

This chain links TRBV7-3 with TRBJ2-2; 8 bases are a match to TRBD1. The CDR3 runs to 15 residues. Per germline, CDR1 SGHTA and CDR2 FQGTGA. The ends lost 2 bases at V and 4 bases at J; junction bases unmatched: 3. CDR3 DNA: TGTGCCAGCAGCTTAGGACAGGGTGCCACCGGGGAGCTGTTTTTT. The encoded protein is CASSLGQGATGELFF.

This chain connects TRBV5-1 to TRBJ2-3; TRBD2 agrees at 14 bases. The germline gives CDR1 SGHRS, CDR2 YFSETQ. The CDR3 has 18 amino acids. Germline trimming cut 4 bases from V and 4 bases from J; bases unmatched to any gene: 11. The CDR3 DNA follows: TGCGCCAGCAGCCCCGGCGGGGGGACTAGCGGGAGCGCAGATACGCAGTATTTT. Protein: CASSPGGGTSGSADTQYF.

The chain links TRBV2 to TRBJ2-5; D possibly corresponds to TRBD1 (5 bases). The CDR3 contains 14 residues. Germline assignment: CDR1 SNHLY and CDR2 FYNNEI. V was cut by 6 bases and J by 7 bases, with 18 bases left in between. The CDR3, as DNA: TGTGCCAGCAGCCCCGCCCGGCTAACAGGGACCCAGTACTTC. It is translated as CASSPARLTGTQYF.

V and J are TRBV5-8 and TRBJ1-5; 7 bases line up with TRBD1. CDR1 and CDR2 from the germline V gene are SGHTS and YDEGEE. The CDR3 spans 15 residues. J gave up 4 bases and V 0 bases, and 4 bases lay outside the gene matches. CDR3 sequence: CASSLGDRENQPQHF. For the CDR3, the DNA is TGTGCCAGCAGCTTGGGTGACAGGGAGAATCAGCCCCAGCATTTT.

This chain uses TRBV5-4 with TRBJ2-1; unclear D gene. Looked up from germline, CDR1 is SGHNT and CDR2 is YYREEE (reference sequence). Trimming took 0 bases from V and 0 from J, leaving 7 bases between them. The CDR3 consists of 15 residues. DNA of the CDR3: TGTGCCAGCAGCTTGGGGCGGAGCTCCTACAATGAGCAGTTCTTC. It is translated as CASSLGRSSYNEQFF.

The rearrangement links TRBV10-1 to TRBJ2-1; D is perhaps TRBD1 (5 bases). CDR1 WNHNN and CDR2 SYGVQD come from the germline V gene (reference sequence). V was trimmed by 2 bases and J by 8 bases, leaving 13 bases between them. The CDR3 extends over 14 amino acids. The CDR3 nucleotides read TGCGCCAGCAGTGAGGATTTCAGGGCCCATGAGCAGTTCTTC. It codes for CASSEDFRAHEQFF.

The chain has TRBV29-1 and TRBJ1-4; D is undetermined. The CDR3 covers 14 residues. V gave up 5 bases and J gave up 7 bases, with 17 bases separating them. Germline V CDR1 and CDR2: SQVTM, ANQGSEA. CDR3 sequence: CSVTGSRPSEKLFF. CDR3 coding DNA: TGCAGCGTTACCGGGTCGCGTCCTTCTGAAAAACTGTTTTTT.

The chain is built from TRBV29-1 and TRBJ1-1; the D is unclear. Germline values: CDR1 SQVTM, CDR2 ANQGSEA. Trimming took 2 bases from V and 7 from J, leaving 11 bases between them. This CDR3 comprises 12 residues. The CDR3 loop is CSVESGGVEAFF. In DNA, the CDR3 is TGCAGCGTTGAATCCGGAGGTGTTGAAGCTTTCTTT.

The V gene is TRBV28, the J gene TRBJ1-5; 7 positions match TRBD1. The CDR3 loop spans 15 amino acids. Germline assignment: CDR1 MDHEN and CDR2 SYDVKM. The V segment lost 7 bases and the J segment 5 bases; nucleotides outside the gene matches: 11. As DNA, the CDR3 is TGTGCCAGCACCTCAGCCGGGGACAGCTATCAGCCCCAGCATTTT. Encoded protein: CASTSAGDSYQPQHF.

The chain uses TRBV7-9 and TRBJ1-2; TRBD1 agrees at 7 bases. The CDR3 is made up of 16 amino acids. Per the germline V gene, CDR1 is SEHNR and CDR2 is FQNEAQ (reference sequence). J was trimmed by 4 bases and V by 6 bases; bases with no gene match: 14. CDR3 sequence (DNA): TGTGCCAGCAGTCGCACCGAGACAGGGTTCTCCTATGGCTACACCTTC. This gives the protein CASSRTETGFSYGYTF. Full variable domain (missing parts from reference TRBV7-9 and TRBJ1-2): DTGVSQNPRHKITKRGQNVTFRCDPISEHNRLYWYRQTLGQGPEFLTYFQNEAQLEKSRLLSDRFSAERPKGSFSTLEIQRTEQGDSAMYLCASSRTETGFSYGYTFGSGTRLTVV.

The chain couples TRBV7-8 to TRBJ1-4; the D is unclear. The CDR3 contains 14 residues. Germline values: CDR1 SGHVS, CDR2 FQNEAQ. Trimming cost V 5 bases and J 11 bases, with 18 bases left between them. This chain's CDR3 is CASSARARRDKLFF. The CDR3 coding sequence is TGTGCCAGCAGCGCCCGGGCCAGGCGGGATAAACTGTTTTTT. Full variable domain (remainder filled in from reference TRBV7-8 and TRBJ1-4): GAGVSQSPRYKVAKRGQDVALRCDPISGHVSLFWYQQALGQGPEFLTYFQNEAQLDKSGLPSDRFFAERPEGSVSTLKIQRTQQEDSAVYLCASSARARRDKLFFGSGTQLSVL.

The gene calls are TRBV29-1 and TRBJ2-7; 10 bases map to TRBD1. V lost 6 bases and J lost 3; bases outside the gene matches: 14. The germline CDR1 and CDR2 sequences are SQVTM and ANQGSEA. There are 16 residues in the CDR3. The CDR3 is CSVLDPSGQGIYEQYF. CDR3 DNA: TGCAGCGTCCTGGATCCTTCGGGACAGGGGATCTACGAGCAGTACTTC.

This chain uses TRBV7-9 with TRBJ2-2; maybe TRBD2 (6 bases). CDR1 is SEHNR, CDR2 FQNEAQ, per germline (reference sequence). This CDR3 spans 15 amino acids. V gave up 7 bases and J gave up 0 bases, with 12 bases separating them. The CDR3 region has the DNA TGTGCCAGCAATCTCCTAGCGACGAACACCGGGGAGCTGTTTTTT. It specifies CASNLLATNTGELFF.

The rearrangement links TRBV24-1 to TRBJ2-3; the match to TRBD1 covers 7 bases. This CDR3 has 17 amino acids. CDR1 and CDR2 (germline): KGHDR, SFDVKD. Trimming at V came to 4 bases and at J to 4 bases, leaving 13 bases not matched to a gene. CDR3: CATSDPKTGSGSDTQYF. The CDR3 DNA is TGTGCCACCAGTGACCCAAAGACAGGGAGTGGGTCAGATACGCAGTATTTT.

V is TRBV3-1 (or the pseudogene TRBV3-2) and J is TRBJ1-3, with 9 bases identical to TRBD1. Germline assignment: CDR1 LGHDT and CDR2 YNNKEL (reference sequence). Trimming cost V 3 bases and J 1 base; bases outside gene matches: 1. CDR3 length: 15 residues. The CDR3 DNA reads as TGTGCCAGCAGCCAGGACAGGGGATCTGGAAACACCATATATTTT. Its protein product is CASSQDRGSGNTIYF.

This clone was counted between two and nine times. This chain connects TRBV6-6 to TRBJ1-3, with a tentative D call TRBD1 (5 bases). Germline CDR1 reads MNHNY; CDR2 reads SVGAGI (reference sequence). V lost 7 bases and J lost 3, with 13 bases in between. CDR3 length: 14 residues. The CDR3 nucleotides are TGTGCCAGCAATCTAGGGACTGGTGGAAACACCATATATTTT. It encodes CASNLGTGGNTIYF.

As DNA, the CDR3 is TGTGCCAGCTCACCACAGCTTAAGAGGTGGAAACAGGGGACCACTGAAGCTTTCTTT. Translating gives CASSPQLKRWKQGTTEAFF. The chain couples TRBV18 to TRBJ1-1; 7 bases map to TRBD1. Germline V gives CDR1 KGHSH, CDR2 LQKENI. The CDR3 extends over 19 amino acids. The junction had 18 bases not matched to a gene; V was cut back by 1 base and J by 4 bases. The whole variable domain, filled in from reference TRBV18 and TRBJ1-1, reads NAGVMQNPRHLVRRRGQEARLRCSPMKGHSHVYWYRQLPEEGLKFMVYLQKENIIDESGMPKERFSAEFPKEGPSILRIQQVVRGDSAAYFCASSPQLKRWKQGTTEAFFGQGTRLTVV.

J is TRBJ2-4 and V is TRBV4-2; 12 bases are a match to TRBD2. The CDR3 consists of 20 residues. CDR1 and CDR2 from the germline V gene are LGHNA and YNFKEQ. Trimming removed 0 bases from V and 6 bases from J; junction bases left unmatched: 15. CDR3 DNA: TGTGCCAGCAGCCAAGACGGGGCTAGCGGGAGGGTGGGCGTGCCAAACATTCAGTACTTC. This translates into CASSQDGASGRVGVPNIQYF.

The gene calls are TRBV18 and TRBJ1-3; D gene unclear. The CDR3 runs 15 residues. V gave up 3 bases and J gave up 0 bases, with 9 bases separating them. Germline V gene data show CDR1 as KGHSH and CDR2 as LQKENI. This CDR3 reads CASSPVGASGNTIYF. In DNA form, the CDR3 reads TGTGCCAGCTCACCTGTAGGAGCCTCTGGAAACACCATATATTTT.

This clone was seen a handful of times. The chain links TRBV7-6 to TRBJ1-2; TRBD1 aligns across 9 bases. V was clipped by 5 bases and J by 7 bases; unmatched bases: 11. Germline CDR1 is SGHVS and CDR2 is FNYEAQ. This CDR3 is 15 amino acids long. CDR3 protein: CASSAWTGDLGGYTF. In nucleotides, the CDR3 is TGTGCCAGCAGCGCTTGGACAGGGGATCTTGGTGGCTACACCTTC.

The rearrangement links TRBV2 to TRBJ1-4; D gene unclear. The CDR3 extends over 13 amino acids. Per germline, CDR1 SNHLY and CDR2 FYNNEI. Trimming removed 4 bases at V and 8 bases at J, with 11 bases between. DNA for the CDR3: TGTGCCAGCAGTGTTTGGCGGCCCGAAAAACTGTTTTTT. It encodes CASSVWRPEKLFF.